What follows describes a single T cell receptor beta chain. It was with a sample-barcoded 5' primer and a J-beta primer mix that a second PCR of about 6 to 12 cycles was run. One entry per CDR3 protein, called by TCRdb with MiXCR from the 5' RACE reads. This table has about 730,000 distinct CDR3 sequences, roughly 41% appearing once. The data originate from a study of blood T cells in healthy people across ages. This CDR3 has 15 amino acids. The V end was cut by 5 bases, the J end by 2 bases, with 17 bases between. Germline V gene sequence: CDR1 DFQATT, CDR2 SNEGSKA (reference sequence). This receptor was obtained from a woman aged 60-75 years in good health. Specimen: blood. This rearrangement joins TRBV20-1 to TRBJ2-3, with a weak D call TRBD1 (6 bases). Here the CDR3 reads CSAVGALRTTDTQYF. CDR3 DNA: TGCAGTGCTGTGGGGGCCCTCCGTACCACAGATACGCAGTATTTT.